The source of this TCR beta chain is a study of blood T cell repertoires in COVID-19. Germline CDR1 is KGHDR and CDR2 is SFDVKD. J was trimmed by 3 bases and V by 10 bases; bases with no gene match: 7. This CDR3 has 15 residues. Original processing notes: From reference gene primer amplification, estimates of nucleated cell counts were derived. Measured with immunoSEQ multiplex PCR; TCRdb has only the in-frame clones, and not every one. That table is the source of V, J and clone size, and D and trimming were worked out from the DNA. This table has 60,000 to 85,000 clones, roughly 90% appearing once. The gene calls are TRBV24-1 and TRBJ2-1, with 11 bases fitting TRBD2. The sample comprised peripheral blood. This clonotype was obtained from a man between 50 and 59 years old with acute or convalescent COVID-19. The CDR3 sequence: CATSGTSGGYNEQFF. The CDR3 coding sequence is TGTGCCACGTCCGGGACTAGCGGTGGCTACAATGAGCAGTTCTTC.